A single sample is the source of the 25 T cell receptor beta chains below, sequenced in a study of T cell responses to AZD1222 COVID-19 vaccine. Profiled with immunoSEQ multiplex PCR; TCRdb holds only in-frame clones, not every one. The data contain about 110,000 clones, around 90% of them seen just once; the ten biggest clones take up roughly 7.8%. The sample in question was peripheral blood, obtained on day 0 of AZD1222 vaccination. These receptor sequences come from an adult in good health.

The chain joins TRBV30 to TRBJ1-2; D not certain. Germline V gene lookup returns CDR1 GTSNPN and CDR2 SVGIG (reference sequence). Trimming stripped 2 bases from V and 7 bases from J, with 11 bases between. The CDR3 has 12 residues. The CDR3 spells CAWSPTERGYTF. The CDR3 DNA reads as TGTGCCTGGAGTCCGACTGAGCGTGGCTACACCTTC.

This clone showed up just once. This chain uses TRBV11-3 with TRBJ2-1; D gene ambiguous. Germline V gene lookup returns CDR1 SGHNT and CDR2 YENEEA. V dropped 5 bases and J dropped 4 bases, with 6 bases sitting between them. This CDR3 has 12 amino acids. The CDR3 here is CASSVSYNEQFF. In DNA form, the CDR3 reads TGTGCCAGCAGCGTGAGTTACAATGAGCAGTTCTTC.

The chain employs TRBV5-1 and TRBJ2-1, with 13 bases that match TRBD2. The CDR3 length is 16 residues. CDR1 is SGHRS, CDR2 YFSETQ, per germline. Trimming removed 1 base from V and 2 bases from J; junction bases left unmatched: 0. The CDR3: CASSLTSGGAYNEQFF. Written as DNA, the CDR3 is TGCGCCAGCAGCTTGACTAGCGGGGGGGCCTACAATGAGCAGTTCTTC.

The chain has TRBV28 and TRBJ2-1; 12 bases are a match to TRBD2. V gave up 5 bases and J gave up 5 bases; unmatched junction bases: 4. Per germline, CDR1 MDHEN and CDR2 SYDVKM. The CDR3 is 15 residues long. This CDR3 is CASSPSGGVHNEQFF. As DNA, the CDR3 is TGTGCCAGCAGTCCTAGCGGGGGGGTTCACAATGAGCAGTTCTTC.

The rearrangement uses TRBV5-4 and TRBJ2-1; D possibly corresponds to TRBD2 (7 bases). V lost 4 bases and J lost 6, with 14 bases in between. This CDR3 is 14 amino acids long. Germline CDR1 reads SGHNT; CDR2 reads YYREEE (reference sequence). In nucleotides, the CDR3 is TGTGCCAGCAGCGAAGGCGGGGGCGCCAATGAGCAGTTCTTC. Its translation is CASSEGGGANEQFF. The full variable domain, in which reference TRBV5-4 and TRBJ2-1 provide the parts outside the CDR3, is ETGVTQSPTHLIKTRGQQVTLRCSSQSGHNTVSWYQQALGQGPQFIFQYYREEENGRGNFPPRFSGLQFPNYSSELNVNALELDDSALYLCASSEGGGANEQFFGPGTRLTVL.

This clone has a single count. The J gene is TRBJ1-1, the V gene TRBV5-1; tentative D call: TRBD1 (6 bases). Trimming took off 2 bases at V and 10 bases at J, with 21 bases between the two ends. The CDR3 contains 15 residues. Germline CDR1 SGHRS, CDR2 YFSETQ. As DNA, the CDR3 is TGCGCCAGCAGCTTAGGCGTAGGGGGAAGGGTCGGAGCTTTCTTT. This codes for CASSLGVGGRVGAFF.

The chain links TRBV9 to TRBJ1-2, with D perhaps TRBD1 (6 bases). The CDR3 totals 14 residues. The V gene lost 1 base and the J gene lost 3 bases, with 10 bases spanning the gap. CDR1 is SGDLS and CDR2 is YYNGEE in the germline V gene. The CDR3 here is CASSVFEGDYGYTF. The CDR3 DNA is TGTGCCAGCAGCGTATTCGAGGGGGACTATGGCTACACCTTC.

The chain joins TRBV5-1 to TRBJ2-5; D is possibly TRBD1 (6 bases). CDR1 is SGHRS and CDR2 is YFSETQ in the germline V gene. The V and J ends lost 4 bases and 2 bases respectively, with 9 bases between them. The CDR3 is 13 amino acids. Here the CDR3 reads CASSTGHQETQYF. In DNA form, the CDR3 reads TGCGCCAGCAGCACGGGACATCAAGAGACCCAGTACTTC.

The chain couples TRBV2 to TRBJ2-2, with D uncertain. Germline CDR1 SNHLY, CDR2 FYNNEI. V lost 4 bases, J lost 7 bases, and 7 bases lay in between. The CDR3 is 12 amino acids. This chain's CDR3 is CASSGLGGELFF. The CDR3, as DNA: TGTGCCAGCAGTGGACTTGGCGGGGAGCTGTTTTTT.

The CDR3 protein is CASSLWGSGASNEKLFF. Written as DNA, the CDR3 is TGTGCCAGCAGCTTATGGGGGTCAGGTGCAAGTAATGAAAAACTGTTTTTT. The genes are TRBV7-2 and TRBJ1-4, with D possibly being TRBD1 (5 bases). The germline V and J ends were trimmed by 2 bases and 4 bases, with 17 bases remaining between them. The CDR3 covers 17 residues. CDR1 and CDR2 from the germline V gene are SGHTA and FQGNSA.

The J gene is TRBJ2-5, the V gene TRBV2, with a tentative D call TRBD1 (5 bases). V was pared by 6 bases and J by 3 bases, with 5 bases between. The germline CDR1 and CDR2 sequences are SNHLY and FYNNEI. The CDR3 spans 11 residues. The CDR3 DNA sequence: TGTGCCAGCAGAGGGGAAGAGACCCAGTACTTC. Translation gives CASRGEETQYF.

The chain carries TRBV11-3 and TRBJ1-1, with D hard to call. V lost 3 bases and J 6 bases, leaving 20 bases between the germline ends. CDR1 and CDR2 (germline): SGHNT, YENEEA. The CDR3 length is 16 residues. The CDR3 coding sequence is TGTGCCAGCAGCTTTTTCGGGGAGTCCTCGGGCGCTGAAGCTTTCTTT. Amino acid sequence: CASSFFGESSGAEAFF.

The chain has TRBV28 and TRBJ1-5; a weak D match, TRBD1 (6 bases). This CDR3 has 16 residues. Deletions cut 6 bases from V and 1 base from J, with 16 bases between. In germline, CDR1 is MDHEN, CDR2 SYDVKM. CDR3 amino acids: CASRQGPGLSNQPQHF. As DNA, the CDR3 is TGTGCCAGCAGACAGGGACCGGGCCTCAGCAATCAGCCCCAGCATTTT. Using reference TRBV28 and TRBJ1-5 for the parts outside the CDR3, the full variable domain is DVKVTQSSRYLVKRTGEKVFLECVQDMDHENMFWYRQDPGLGLRLIYFSYDVKMKEKGDIPEGYSVSREKKERFSLILESASTNQTSMYLCASRQGPGLSNQPQHFGDGTRLSIL.

This clone was recorded only once. Other DNA sequences in the sample encode the same CDR3. The chain joins TRBV5-1 to TRBJ2-2; perhaps TRBD1 as D (6 bases). The V gene's germline CDR1 is SGHRS and CDR2 YFSETQ. With 0 bases removed from V and 2 bases from J, the gap between germline ends came to 8 bases. The CDR3 runs 15 residues. The CDR3 protein is CASSLGGQNTGELFF. CDR3 DNA: TGCGCCAGCAGCTTGGGGGGACAAAACACCGGGGAGCTGTTTTTT.

V gene TRBV7-9 combines with J gene TRBJ1-1; D possibly corresponds to TRBD1 (5 bases). Germline CDR1 is SEHNR and CDR2 is FQNEAQ (reference sequence). The CDR3 extends over 12 amino acids. Trimming removed 4 bases at V and 6 bases at J, with 9 bases between. The CDR3 DNA reads TGTGCCAGCAGCTACCTGGGGGCTGAAGCTTTCTTT. Residues: CASSYLGAEAFF.

The chain joins TRBV19 to TRBJ1-1, with TRBD1 as a possible D gene (6 bases). Germline CDR1 LNHDA, CDR2 SQIVND (reference sequence). Trimming left V 7 bases short and J 2 bases short, with 11 bases between. The CDR3 sequence is 13 residues long. Here the CDR3 reads CASTQGLNTEAFF. CDR3 DNA sequence: TGTGCCAGTACACAGGGACTTAACACTGAAGCTTTCTTT. The whole variable domain, remainder taken from reference TRBV19 and TRBJ1-1, is DGGITQSPKYLFRKEGQNVTLSCEQNLNHDAMYWYRQDPGQGLRLIYYSQIVNDFQKGDIAEGYSVSREKKESFPLTVTSAQKNPTAFYLCASTQGLNTEAFFGQGTRLTVV.

V gene TRBV24-1 combines with J gene TRBJ2-3; D possibly matches TRBD1 or TRBD2 (5 bases each). The germline V gene has CDR1 KGHDR and CDR2 SFDVKD. The CDR3 extends over 17 amino acids. Trimming stripped 6 bases from V and 5 bases from J, with 23 bases between. The CDR3 DNA follows: TGTGCCACCAGTTCTCCGACCCGGGACCCACCCGGAGATACGCAGTATTTT. It encodes CATSSPTRDPPGDTQYF.

The DNA of the CDR3 is TGTGCCAGCAGCTTTGTGCCGTCCAGGGGTTCTGGAAACACCATATATTTT. Translating it yields CASSFVPSRGSGNTIYF. This sequence joins TRBV5-5 and TRBJ1-3, with D perhaps matching TRBD1 (6 bases). Deletions cut 2 bases from V and 1 base from J, with 16 bases between. The CDR3 has 17 residues. Germline CDR1 and CDR2: SGHKS and YYEKEE (reference sequence).

This sequence joins TRBV11-3 and TRBJ2-3; maybe TRBD2 (7 bases). CDR1 and CDR2 from the germline V gene are SGHNT and YENEEA. Deletions cut 4 bases from V and 1 base from J, with 15 bases between. This CDR3 comprises 16 residues. CDR3 amino acids: CASSSEGGAGTDTQYF. CDR3 bases: TGTGCCAGCAGCTCAGAGGGGGGGGCCGGCACAGATACGCAGTATTTT.

This sequence joins TRBV18 and TRBJ1-1, with D unresolved. The germline V gene encodes CDR1 KGHSH and CDR2 LQKENI. The ends were cut back, 2 bases at V and 3 bases at J, with 16 bases in the middle. The CDR3 sequence is 16 residues long. CDR3 protein: CASSPILSQRDTEAFF. In DNA, the CDR3 is TGTGCCAGCTCACCAATATTATCCCAGAGGGACACTGAAGCTTTCTTT.

The chain uses TRBV12-3 or TRBV12-4 and TRBJ1-2, with 8 positions matching TRBD1. The CDR3 loop spans 12 amino acids. The ends lost 5 bases at V and 8 bases at J; junction bases unmatched: 4. The CDR3 sequence: CASSTGGIGYTF. The CDR3 DNA reads as TGTGCCAGCAGTACAGGGGGTATCGGCTACACCTTC.

The rearrangement joins TRBV28 to TRBJ1-1; D may be TRBD1 (5 bases). The V end was cut by 6 bases, the J end by 0 bases, with 11 bases between. The germline V gene encodes CDR1 MDHEN and CDR2 SYDVKM. The CDR3 is 14 amino acids. CDR3 sequence: CASRGRSMNTEAFF. CDR3 nucleotide sequence: TGTGCCAGCAGGGGACGGTCTATGAACACTGAAGCTTTCTTT. Based on the CDR3 plus reference TRBV28 and TRBJ1-1, the full variable domain is DVKVTQSSRYLVKRTGEKVFLECVQDMDHENMFWYRQDPGLGLRLIYFSYDVKMKEKGDIPEGYSVSREKKERFSLILESASTNQTSMYLCASRGRSMNTEAFFGQGTRLTVV.

V gene TRBV5-1 combines with J gene TRBJ2-1, with 13 bases matching TRBD2. With V trimmed by 3 bases and J by 10 bases, 10 bases remained unmatched. The CDR3 spans 16 residues. Germline lookup yields CDR1 SGHRS and CDR2 YFSETQ. CDR3 DNA: TGCGCCAGCAGCTCGACTAGCGGGGGGCCGACCTCGGAGCAGTTCTTC. Translating it yields CASSSTSGGPTSEQFF. Filled out from reference TRBV5-1 and TRBJ2-1, the complete variable domain reads KAGVTQTPRYLIKTRGQQVTLSCSPISGHRSVSWYQQTPGQGLQFLFEYFSETQRNKGNFPGRFSGRQFSNSRSEMNVSTLELGDSALYLCASSSTSGGPTSEQFFGPGTRLTVL.

The chain employs TRBV15 and TRBJ2-7; no definite D call. The germline V gene has CDR1 LNHNV and CDR2 YYDKDF (reference sequence). This CDR3 comprises 14 residues. Trimming removed 1 base from V and 0 bases from J, with 7 bases in between. The CDR3 sequence: CATSRGSNSYEQYF. The DNA for the CDR3 is TGTGCCACCAGCAGAGGTAGCAACTCCTACGAGCAGTACTTC.

The rearrangement links TRBV5-1 to TRBJ2-2, with 8 bases aligning to TRBD1. The CDR3 is 16 amino acids. V trimming: 0 bases; J trimming: 3 bases; junction bases outside the gene matches: 4. Germline V CDR1 and CDR2: SGHRS, YFSETQ. The DNA for the CDR3 is TGCGCCAGCAGCTTGGGGAGGACAGGGTACACCGGGGAGCTGTTTTTT. Residues: CASSLGRTGYTGELFF.